This T cell receptor beta chain was found in a study of blood T cell repertoires in COVID-19. Profiling relied on immunoSEQ multiplex PCR, and the TCRdb table lists in-frame clones only, not all of them. The sample includes over 350,000 clones, about nine tenths of them seen just once. Material: peripheral blood. The receptor was isolated from a woman aged 30 to 39 with active or convalescent COVID-19.

The CDR3 bases are TGTGCCAGCAGTGCTCAGGGTTATGGCTACACCTTC. It yields the protein CASSAQGYGYTF. This chain connects TRBV25-1 to TRBJ1-2; D is possibly TRBD1 (5 bases). V dropped 4 bases and J dropped 5 bases, with 8 bases sitting between them. The length of the CDR3 is 12 residues. The V gene's germline CDR1 is MGHDK and CDR2 SYGVNS.